Listed here are 2 T cell receptor beta chains from one sample, sequenced in a study of T cell responses to AZD1222 COVID-19 vaccine. Generated by immunoSEQ multiplex PCR, the TCRdb table keeps only in-frame clones and is missing some. The table lists over 130,000 clones, about 92% of them singletons, with roughly 5% in the top ten. The sample was peripheral blood, taken on day 0 of AZD1222 vaccination. The receptors were gathered from an adult in good health.

This chain joins TRBV4-3 and TRBJ2-5; D is perhaps TRBD1 or TRBD2 (5 bases each). Germline CDR1 LGHNA, CDR2 YSLEER. The CDR3 has 13 residues. V dropped 4 bases and J dropped 5 bases, with 11 bases sitting between them. CDR3 sequence reads: CASSRDRGETQYF. Here the CDR3 DNA reads TGCGCCAGCAGCCGGGACCGAGGGGAGACCCAGTACTTC.

The CDR3 nucleotides read TGTGCCAGCAGCTTAATGAGGGGGAGCTCTGGAAACACCATATATTTT. It specifies CASSLMRGSSGNTIYF. The chain links TRBV11-2 to TRBJ1-3, with TRBD1 as a possible D gene (6 bases). The CDR3 runs 16 residues. Germline CDR1 SGHAT, CDR2 FQNNGV. V was pared by 2 bases and J by 0 bases, with 11 bases between.